The entry below gives a single T cell receptor beta chain sequence along with its context. Its antigen is currently unknown. The J segment lost 4 bases and the V segment lost 5 bases, leaving 3 bases of the junction unmatched. CDR1 is SGHTA and CDR2 is FQGNSA in the germline V gene. This CDR3 comprises 13 residues. The data are from a study of T cell responses to AZD1222 COVID-19 vaccine. Points from the study as a whole: None of the repertoires were sampled until the peak T cell response had passed. The CD4 TCRs associated with vaccination extended across spike and predominated at 160-218 and 743-854.

TCRdb's copy holds only in-frame clones and misses some; the assay was immunoSEQ multiplex PCR. The data hold 100,000 to 120,000 clones, with about 87% observed a single time. The TCR sequence derives from an adult in good health. Sequencing used peripheral blood, obtained on day 0 of AZD1222 vaccination. The chain couples TRBV7-2 to TRBJ2-5; 8 positions agree with TRBD1. DNA for the CDR3: TGTGCCAGCAGCCCCGGACAGGGAGAGACCCAGTACTTC. Amino acid sequence: CASSPGQGETQYF.